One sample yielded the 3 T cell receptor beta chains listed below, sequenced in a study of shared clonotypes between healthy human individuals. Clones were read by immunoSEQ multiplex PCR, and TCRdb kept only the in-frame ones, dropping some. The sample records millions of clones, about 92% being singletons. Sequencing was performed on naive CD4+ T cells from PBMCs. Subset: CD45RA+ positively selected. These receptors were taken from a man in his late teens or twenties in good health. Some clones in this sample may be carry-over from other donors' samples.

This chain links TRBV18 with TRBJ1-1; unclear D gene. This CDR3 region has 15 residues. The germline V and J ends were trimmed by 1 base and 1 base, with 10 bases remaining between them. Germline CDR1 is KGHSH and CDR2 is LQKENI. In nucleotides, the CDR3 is TGTGCCAGCTCACCACGGATGGTATCGAACACTGAAGCTTTCTTT. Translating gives CASSPRMVSNTEAFF.

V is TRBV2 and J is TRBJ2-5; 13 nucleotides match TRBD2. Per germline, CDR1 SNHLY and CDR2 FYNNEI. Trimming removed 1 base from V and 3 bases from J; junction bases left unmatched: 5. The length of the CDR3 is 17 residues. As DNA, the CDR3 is TGTGCCAGCAGTGAAGTTGTGGGGACTAGCGGGAAAGAGACCCAGTACTTC. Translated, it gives CASSEVVGTSGKETQYF.

CDR3 amino acids: CASSAETGWSSGNTIYF. The DNA of the CDR3 is TGCGCCAGCAGCGCCGAGACAGGGTGGTCCTCTGGAAACACCATATATTTT. The chain recombines TRBV5-1 with TRBJ1-3; TRBD1 aligns across 7 bases. Trimming at V came to 4 bases and at J to 0 bases, leaving 10 bases not matched to a gene. CDR3 length: 17 amino acids. Germline loops: CDR1 SGHRS, CDR2 YFSETQ.